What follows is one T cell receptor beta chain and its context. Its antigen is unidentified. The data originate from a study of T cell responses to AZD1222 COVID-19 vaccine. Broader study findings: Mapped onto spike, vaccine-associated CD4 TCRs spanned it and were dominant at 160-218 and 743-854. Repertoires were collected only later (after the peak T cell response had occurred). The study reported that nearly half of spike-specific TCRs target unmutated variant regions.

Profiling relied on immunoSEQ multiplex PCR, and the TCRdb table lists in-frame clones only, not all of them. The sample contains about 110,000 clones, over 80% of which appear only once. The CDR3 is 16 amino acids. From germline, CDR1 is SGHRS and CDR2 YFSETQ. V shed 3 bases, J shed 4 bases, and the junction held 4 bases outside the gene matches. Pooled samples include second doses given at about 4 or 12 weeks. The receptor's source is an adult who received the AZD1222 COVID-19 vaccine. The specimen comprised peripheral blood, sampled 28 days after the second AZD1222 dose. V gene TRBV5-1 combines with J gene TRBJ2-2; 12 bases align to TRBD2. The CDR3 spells CASSSSGRAGTGELFF. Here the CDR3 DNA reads TGCGCCAGCAGCTCTAGCGGGAGGGCCGGCACCGGGGAGCTGTTTTTT.